Shown below are 11 T cell receptor beta chains from a single sample sequenced in a study of T cells after yellow fever vaccination. MiXCR, run by TCRdb on the 5' RACE reads, gives a single entry per CDR3 protein. The table has about 330,000 distinct CDR3 sequences, around 6.8% seen once. Sequences were derived from PBMCs, sampled more than 35 days after the first yellow fever vaccination. Source of these receptors: a man aged 18 to 35 who received the YFV17D yellow fever vaccine.

This chain joins TRBV28 and TRBJ2-2; no definite D call. Between the trimmed V and J ends, which lost 3 bases and 4 bases, there was a span of 9 bases. The CDR3 runs to 14 residues. Germline loops: CDR1 MDHEN, CDR2 SYDVKM. CDR3 in DNA: TGTGCCAGCAGTTTTCCCACGATCACCGGGGAGCTGTTTTTT. Translation gives CASSFPTITGELFF. The variable domain in full, with the rest retrieved from reference TRBV28 and TRBJ2-2, is DVKVTQSSRYLVKRTGEKVFLECVQDMDHENMFWYRQDPGLGLRLIYFSYDVKMKEKGDIPEGYSVSREKKERFSLILESASTNQTSMYLCASSFPTITGELFFGEGSRLTVL.

There are a few counts of this clonotype. This rearrangement joins TRBV7-8 to TRBJ2-1; D remains ambiguous. Germline lookup yields CDR1 SGHVS and CDR2 FQNEAQ. CDR3 length: 14 residues. V was trimmed by 2 bases and J by 12 bases, leaving 17 bases between them. The CDR3 spells CASSLRSSTGGQFF. The CDR3 DNA is TGTGCCAGCAGCTTAAGGAGCTCTACGGGTGGGCAGTTCTTC. The complete variable domain, with remaining parts taken from reference TRBV7-8 and TRBJ2-1, reads GAGVSQSPRYKVAKRGQDVALRCDPISGHVSLFWYQQALGQGPEFLTYFQNEAQLDKSGLPSDRFFAERPEGSVSTLKIQRTQQEDSAVYLCASSLRSSTGGQFFGPGTRLTVL.

Details on this clonotype: This may come from a read error, since a much larger clone is one base off. This chain links TRBV7-3 with TRBJ2-1; no firm D call. This CDR3 has 13 residues. The V gene's germline CDR1 is SGHTA and CDR2 FQGTGA. In nucleotides, the CDR3 is TGTGCCAGCAGCTCCGGACCCAACAATGAGCAGCTCTTC. This encodes CASSSGPNNEQLF.

This sequence joins TRBV7-2 and TRBJ1-1; D not resolved. Germline CDR1 SGHTA, CDR2 FQGNSA. Trimming left V 1 base short and J 4 bases short, with 13 bases between. The CDR3 contains 15 residues. The CDR3 DNA sequence: TGTGCCAGCAGCTTAGTTGTGGGGATGGGCACTGAAGCTTTCTTT. This codes for CASSLVVGMGTEAFF.

In this sample, this clonotype turned up a few times. This sequence joins TRBV5-1 and TRBJ1-4, with D tentatively TRBD1 (5 bases). The V gene's germline CDR1 is SGHRS and CDR2 YFSETQ. There are 16 residues in the CDR3. Trimming left V 4 bases short and J 4 bases short, with 17 bases between. Here the CDR3 DNA reads TGCGCCAGCAGCAATAACTGGGACCGCTATAATGAAAAACTGTTTTTT. It is translated as CASSNNWDRYNEKLFF.

Comments on this clonotype: No conserved phenylalanine or tryptophan ends this CDR3, so it is likely a read error. This chain connects TRBV12-3 or TRBV12-4 to TRBJ1-6; D remains unclear. This CDR3 is 19 amino acids long. V was pared by 2 bases and J by 0 bases, with 17 bases between. CDR3 in DNA: TGTGCCAGCAGTTTATGGGTCAGGTTACCAAGCTCCTATAATTCACCCCTCCACGTT. It translates to CASSLWVRLPSSYNSPLHV.

This clonotype was seen repeatedly, ten times or more. The J gene is TRBJ1-2, the V gene TRBV7-9, with D tentatively TRBD1 (6 bases). The V and J ends lost 5 bases and 4 bases respectively, with 11 bases between them. Germline V gene sequence: CDR1 SEHNR, CDR2 FQNEAQ (reference sequence). The CDR3 spans 13 residues. The CDR3 DNA reads as TGTGCCAGCAGCGCGGACAGAAGCTATGGCTACACCTTC. As protein: CASSADRSYGYTF.

This clonotype came up a few times. The chain employs TRBV11-2 and TRBJ1-5; no clear D. Germline V gene sequence: CDR1 SGHAT, CDR2 FQNNGV. This CDR3 has 13 amino acids. Deletions cut 4 bases from V and 6 bases from J, with 10 bases between. The DNA for the CDR3 is TGTGCCAGCAGCTCCTCGGTGGGTCAGCCCCAGCATTTT. It encodes CASSSSVGQPQHF.

The chain joins TRBV6-2 or TRBV6-3 to TRBJ2-7; D could derive from TRBD1 or TRBD2 (5 bases each). The CDR3 runs 14 residues. Trimming took 5 bases from V and 5 from J, leaving 16 bases between them. Germline CDR1 reads MNHEY; CDR2 reads SVGEGT. For the CDR3, the DNA is TGTGCCAGCAGTGACGGGCGAGGGGTCGACGAGCAGTACTTC. This translates into CASSDGRGVDEQYF.

The chain is built from TRBV10-3 and TRBJ1-6, with D possibly matching TRBD1 (6 bases). The V gene's germline CDR1 is ENHRY and CDR2 SYGVKD. Trimming stripped 0 bases from V and 7 bases from J, with 10 bases between. The CDR3 is made up of 15 amino acids. In DNA, the CDR3 is TGTGCCATCAGTGAGTCGTTGCAGGGGAATTCACCCCTCCACTTT. Protein product: CAISESLQGNSPLHF.

In this sample, this clonotype turned up a few times. This chain uses TRBV4-1 with TRBJ2-2, with TRBD1 matching 7 bases. This CDR3 comprises 15 residues. Germline V lookup: CDR1 MGHRA, CDR2 YSYEKL. Germline trimming cut 0 bases from V and 5 bases from J; bases unmatched to any gene: 3. CDR3 residues: CASSQEGTETGELFF. The CDR3 nucleotides read TGCGCCAGCAGCCAAGAGGGGACAGAGACCGGGGAGCTGTTTTTT.